This T cell receptor (beta chain) was recorded in a study of blood T cell repertoires in COVID-19. On the study more broadly: Collection of acute and convalescent COVID-19 samples took place in the United States, Italy and Spain. Sources were T cells, B-cell-depleted T cells, or PBMCs; the material itself was cDNA or gDNA.

Followed over time, Seattle patients had been enrolled while infection was active. The CDR3 is 14 amino acids. Germline loops: CDR1 LGHNA, CDR2 YNFKEQ. Between the trimmed V and J ends, which lost 0 bases and 8 bases, there was a span of 11 bases. Original handling: It was from reference gene primer amplification that nucleated cell counts were estimated. This table comes from immunoSEQ multiplex PCR, and its TCRdb copy is limited to in-frame clones, with some not included. V and J calls and clone size come straight from that table; D and trimming were deduced from the DNA. The sample records about 160,000 clones, approximately 82% being singletons.

This TCR was sampled from a woman in her 40s with COVID-19, enrolled during active disease. The sequenced material came from peripheral blood. The rearrangement joins TRBV4-2 to TRBJ1-5, with a tentative D call TRBD1 (5 bases). The CDR3 here is CASSQDGGAKPQHF. As DNA, the CDR3 is TGTGCCAGCAGCCAAGATGGAGGGGCGAAGCCCCAGCATTTT.